This entry lists 32 T cell receptor beta chains sequenced from one sample in a study of blood T cell repertoires in COVID-19. Libraries were prepared by immunoSEQ multiplex PCR; TCRdb keeps only in-frame clonotypes and omits some of them. In the table there are about 170,000 clones, less than 90% of which are singletons. The sequenced material came from peripheral blood. These receptor sequences come from a man aged 55-75 years with acute or convalescent COVID-19.

This chain connects TRBV28 to TRBJ1-5, with TRBD1 matching over 7 bases. There are 17 residues in the CDR3. J was trimmed by 0 bases and V by 7 bases; bases with no gene match: 12. Germline CDR1 MDHEN, CDR2 SYDVKM. CDR3 sequence: CASTTYRDSHSNQPQHF. The CDR3 bases are TGTGCCAGCACCACTTACCGGGACAGCCATAGCAATCAGCCCCAGCATTTT.

This rearrangement joins TRBV7-9 to TRBJ2-7; D gene ambiguous. The CDR3 is 11 residues long. CDR1 and CDR2 from the germline V gene are SEHNR and FQNEAQ (reference sequence). Trimming stripped 6 bases from V and 3 bases from J, with 6 bases between. For the CDR3, the DNA is TGTGCCAGCAGTCGTAACTACGAGCAGTACTTC. This sequence encodes CASSRNYEQYF. The complete variable domain, with remaining parts taken from reference TRBV7-9 and TRBJ2-7, reads DTGVSQNPRHKITKRGQNVTFRCDPISEHNRLYWYRQTLGQGPEFLTYFQNEAQLEKSRLLSDRFSAERPKGSFSTLEIQRTEQGDSAMYLCASSRNYEQYFGPGTRLTVT.

V is TRBV5-1 and J is TRBJ2-2; 8 bases align to TRBD2. Germline V lookup: CDR1 SGHRS, CDR2 YFSETQ. This CDR3 spans 15 amino acids. Germline trimming cut 1 base from V and 1 base from J; bases unmatched to any gene: 0. CDR3 sequence: CASSLREGNTGELFF. CDR3 nucleotide sequence: TGCGCCAGCAGCTTGCGGGAGGGGAACACCGGGGAGCTGTTTTTT.

CDR3 in amino acids: CASSQLSARGNQPQHF. The DNA for the CDR3 is TGTGCCAGCAGCCAATTATCCGCCAGGGGCAATCAGCCCCAGCATTTT. The rearrangement joins TRBV16 to TRBJ1-5; the D gene is possibly TRBD1 (5 bases). Trimming stripped 1 base from V and 2 bases from J, with 12 bases between. CDR1 is KGHSY and CDR2 is FQNENV in the germline V gene. CDR3 size: 16 residues.

CDR3 amino acids: CASSHKDTAGYGYTF. CDR3 nucleotide sequence: TGTGCCAGCAGTCACAAAGACACCGCAGGCTATGGCTACACCTTC. This chain connects TRBV6-5 to TRBJ1-2; D gene uncertain. The CDR3 is 15 residues long. Trimming shortened V by 5 bases and J by 4 bases, and 17 bases separated the two germline ends. Looked up from germline, CDR1 is MNHEY and CDR2 is SVGAGI.

The CDR3 sequence: CASSHIAGGISTDTQYF. CDR3 nucleotide sequence: TGCGCCAGCAGCCATATTGCGGGGGGGATTAGCACAGATACGCAGTATTTT. This chain links TRBV4-1 with TRBJ2-3; 9 bases are shared with TRBD2. V lost 3 bases to trimming and J lost 0 bases; unmatched junction nucleotides: 7. From germline, CDR1 is MGHRA and CDR2 YSYEKL. This CDR3 comprises 17 residues.

V is TRBV6-5 and J is TRBJ1-1; 11 nucleotides match TRBD1. CDR1 is MNHEY, CDR2 SVGAGI, per germline. The CDR3 is 13 amino acids. J gave up 8 bases and V 5 bases, and 4 bases lay outside the gene matches. Here the CDR3 reads CASSRDRGLEAFF. The CDR3 coding sequence is TGTGCCAGCAGTAGGGACAGGGGGTTGGAAGCTTTCTTT.

The J gene is TRBJ1-2, the V gene TRBV19, with D possibly matching TRBD1 (6 bases). Per germline, CDR1 LNHDA and CDR2 SQIVND (reference sequence). There are 13 residues in the CDR3. V was trimmed by 4 bases and J by 1 base, leaving 7 bases between them. In DNA, the CDR3 is TGTGCCAGTAGTACACAGGGTAACTATGGCTACACCTTC. It is translated as CASSTQGNYGYTF.

The chain couples TRBV28 to TRBJ1-2; TRBD1 might be the D (6 bases). The V gene's germline CDR1 is MDHEN and CDR2 SYDVKM. The CDR3 consists of 14 residues. V was shortened by 9 bases and J by 4 bases, with 18 bases between the two germline ends. CDR3 sequence (DNA): TGTGCCAGGCTACAGGGTGGTAGTGGCTATGGCTACACCTTC. Protein product: CARLQGGSGYGYTF.

The gene calls are TRBV6-2 or TRBV6-3 and TRBJ1-2; D is perhaps TRBD1 (5 bases). The CDR3 sequence is 15 residues long. The germline V and J ends were trimmed by 2 bases and 6 bases, with 16 bases remaining between them. In germline, CDR1 is MNHEY, CDR2 SVGEGT. CDR3 residues: CASSYGLAGGNGYTF. CDR3 nucleotide sequence: TGTGCCAGCAGTTACGGACTCGCCGGGGGGAATGGCTACACCTTC.

The J gene is TRBJ2-7, the V gene TRBV27; 9 bases align to TRBD2. Trimming cost V 7 bases and J 9 bases; bases outside gene matches: 13. In germline, CDR1 is MNHEY, CDR2 SMNVEV (reference sequence). The CDR3 is 14 residues long. Here the CDR3 reads CASKASGTPTWQYF. The CDR3 DNA is TGTGCCAGCAAGGCTAGCGGGACACCAACGTGGCAGTACTTC.

The chain has TRBV6-6 and TRBJ1-5; D not resolved. Germline loops: CDR1 MNHNY, CDR2 SVGAGI (reference sequence). V was cut by 7 bases and J by 4 bases, with 5 bases left in between. The CDR3 runs 11 residues. CDR3 DNA: TGTGCCAGCAAGGAGAATCAGCCCCAGCATTTT. Translating gives CASKENQPQHF.

V usage is TRBV6-5 and J usage is TRBJ2-1; 8 nucleotides align to TRBD1. Unmatched junction bases numbered 7, after V lost 0 bases and J lost 9 bases. Germline V gives CDR1 MNHEY, CDR2 SVGAGI. The CDR3 is 15 residues long. The CDR3 nucleotides read TGTGCCAGCAGTTACTCCGGGGCAGGGGGCTTTGAGCAGTTCTTC. Translating it yields CASSYSGAGGFEQFF.

V is TRBV12-3 or TRBV12-4 and J is TRBJ1-1; the D gene is possibly TRBD1 (6 bases). The CDR3 has 11 amino acids. V was trimmed by 5 bases and J by 6 bases, leaving 7 bases between them. The CDR3 bases are TGTGCCAGCAGTCCAGGGGCTGAAGCTTTCTTT. Protein: CASSPGAEAFF.

The chain is built from TRBV5-1 and TRBJ1-2; D is uncertain. The CDR3 is 17 residues long. The germline V gene has CDR1 SGHRS and CDR2 YFSETQ. V was clipped by 4 bases and J by 2 bases, with 21 bases between them. The CDR3 loop reads CASSMNLMGVSNYGYTF. The CDR3 nucleotides are TGCGCCAGCAGCATGAACTTAATGGGAGTCTCAAACTATGGCTACACCTTC. Complete variable domain (other parts from reference TRBV5-1 and TRBJ1-2): KAGVTQTPRYLIKTRGQQVTLSCSPISGHRSVSWYQQTPGQGLQFLFEYFSETQRNKGNFPGRFSGRQFSNSRSEMNVSTLELGDSALYLCASSMNLMGVSNYGYTFGSGTRLTVV.

This chain links TRBV21-1 with TRBJ1-6; the DNA was not compared with TRBD1, the D call given in the table. TRBV21-1 is tagged as a pseudogene. The CDR3 loop spans 13 amino acids. The CDR3 here is CASRQGRNSPLHF. In DNA form, the CDR3 reads TGTGCCAGCAGACAGGGGAGAAATTCACCCCTCCACTTT.

The V gene is TRBV6-4, the J gene TRBJ2-5; TRBD2 matches at 7 bases. The length of the CDR3 is 12 residues. Germline CDR1 is MRHNA and CDR2 is SNTAGT. Trimming removed 8 bases from V and 5 bases from J; junction bases left unmatched: 5. The CDR3 loop is CASGTNGETQYF. The CDR3 DNA sequence: TGTGCCAGCGGGACTAATGGGGAGACCCAGTACTTC.

The rearrangement joins TRBV9 to TRBJ1-3; perhaps TRBD1 as D (5 bases). Deletions cut 0 bases from V and 4 bases from J, with 8 bases between. This CDR3 has 14 amino acids. Per the germline V gene, CDR1 is SGDLS and CDR2 is YYNGEE. CDR3 in amino acids: CASSVEQAGNTIYF. The CDR3 DNA reads as TGTGCCAGCAGCGTAGAACAGGCCGGAAACACCATATATTTT. The full variable domain, completed using reference TRBV9 and TRBJ1-3, is DSGVTQTPKHLITATGQRVTLRCSPRSGDLSVYWYQQSLDQGLQFLIQYYNGEERAKGNILERFSAQQFPDLHSELNLSSLELGDSALYFCASSVEQAGNTIYFGEGSWLTVV.

The chain joins TRBV6-5 to TRBJ1-3, with D possibly TRBD1 on 6 matching bases. Trimming took off 6 bases at V and 4 bases at J, with 13 bases between the two ends. CDR3 length: 14 amino acids. Germline V gives CDR1 MNHEY, CDR2 SVGAGI. The CDR3: CASRPGTIGNTIYF. The DNA for the CDR3 is TGTGCCAGCAGGCCCGGGACAATCGGAAACACCATATATTTT.

The J gene is TRBJ2-1, the V gene TRBV11-3; the D gene is possibly TRBD2 (5 bases). V was pared by 8 bases and J by 8 bases, with 19 bases between. CDR1 SGHNT and CDR2 YENEEA come from the germline V gene. The CDR3 runs 14 residues. CDR3 nucleotides: TGTGCCAGCTCCCCGGGGAGCTTAGAGGATGAGCAGTTCTTC. Encoded protein: CASSPGSLEDEQFF. The full variable domain, in which reference TRBV11-3 and TRBJ2-1 provide the parts outside the CDR3, is EAGVVQSPRYKIIEKKQPVAFWCNPISGHNTLYWYLQNLGQGPELLIRYENEEAVDDSQLPKDRFSAERLKGVDSTLKIQPAELGDSAVYLCASSPGSLEDEQFFGPGTRLTVL.

The chain has TRBV19 and TRBJ2-1; 9 bases are shared with TRBD1. Trimming took 4 bases from V and 7 from J; bases not matched to a gene: 5. The CDR3 consists of 14 residues. Germline V gives CDR1 LNHDA, CDR2 SQIVND (reference sequence). CDR3 in amino acids: CASSKGQGGNEQFF. The CDR3 DNA reads TGTGCCAGTAGTAAGGGACAGGGAGGTAATGAGCAGTTCTTC.

The chain uses TRBV27 and TRBJ1-6; 8 bases match TRBD1. Germline V gene lookup returns CDR1 MNHEY and CDR2 SMNVEV (reference sequence). Germline trimming cut 6 bases from V and 9 bases from J; bases unmatched to any gene: 7. The length of the CDR3 is 14 residues. The CDR3 sequence is CASSPDRASSPLHF. The DNA of the CDR3 is TGTGCCAGCAGCCCGGACAGGGCGAGTTCACCCCTCCACTTT.

The chain has TRBV27 and TRBJ1-6, with 11 bases matching TRBD1. V gave up 5 bases and J gave up 10 bases; unmatched junction bases: 10. CDR1 and CDR2 from the germline V gene are MNHEY and SMNVEV (reference sequence). This CDR3 comprises 16 residues. The CDR3 region has the DNA TGTGCCAGCAGTCCCCCCGGGACAGGGGGACGCTCACCCCTCCACTTT. Its protein is CASSPPGTGGRSPLHF.

The genes are TRBV2 and TRBJ1-6, with unresolved D. Germline loops: CDR1 SNHLY, CDR2 FYNNEI. V was shortened by 7 bases and J by 6 bases, with 10 bases between the two germline ends. The CDR3 spans 13 residues. The CDR3 DNA follows: TGTGCCAGCATCGACTTCGGTAATTCACCCCTCCACTTT. Translation gives CASIDFGNSPLHF.

The chain employs TRBV5-1 and TRBJ2-2, with a weak D call TRBD2 (5 bases). Trimming took 6 bases from V and 4 from J, leaving 16 bases between them. Germline V gene lookup returns CDR1 SGHRS and CDR2 YFSETQ. This CDR3 has 15 amino acids. CDR3 region: CASKRGEGPTGELFF. CDR3 nucleotide sequence: TGCGCCAGCAAAAGAGGAGAGGGCCCCACCGGGGAGCTGTTTTTT.

In this sample, this clone turned up once. The J gene is TRBJ2-3, the V gene TRBV7-3; D is perhaps TRBD1 (6 bases). Trimming shortened V by 3 bases and J by 6 bases, and 16 bases separated the two germline ends. This CDR3 contains 15 residues. CDR1 is SGHTA, CDR2 FQGTGA, per germline. This CDR3 is CASSFGAGDADTQYF. CDR3 nucleotides: TGTGCCAGCAGCTTCGGGGCAGGGGATGCTGATACGCAGTATTTT.

The J gene is TRBJ2-7, the V gene TRBV7-9, with 7 bases fitting TRBD1. Germline CDR1 reads SEHNR; CDR2 reads FQNEAQ (reference sequence). V lost 5 bases and J lost 0; bases outside the gene matches: 10. CDR3 length: 16 residues. DNA for the CDR3: TGTGCCAGCAGCCGTCCGAGACAGGGAAGCTCCTACGAGCAGTACTTC. Its protein product is CASSRPRQGSSYEQYF.

The V and J genes are TRBV11-2 and TRBJ2-5, with 10 bases lining up with TRBD1. Unmatched junction bases numbered 6, after V lost 4 bases and J lost 4 bases. CDR1 is SGHAT and CDR2 is FQNNGV in the germline V gene. This CDR3 has 15 residues. The CDR3 nucleotides are TGTGCCAGCAGCTCGCCGGGACAGGGGATAGAGACCCAGTACTTC. Protein sequence: CASSSPGQGIETQYF.

The chain has TRBV7-8 and TRBJ1-4; 7 positions match TRBD1. Trimming removed 5 bases from V and 4 bases from J; junction bases left unmatched: 7. This CDR3 spans 15 amino acids. Germline V gene lookup returns CDR1 SGHVS and CDR2 FQNEAQ. CDR3 DNA: TGTGCCAGCAGCCGAGAACAGGGGAATAATGAAAAACTGTTTTTT. This codes for CASSREQGNNEKLFF. The entire variable domain, with the rest obtained from reference TRBV7-8 and TRBJ1-4, is as follows: GAGVSQSPRYKVAKRGQDVALRCDPISGHVSLFWYQQALGQGPEFLTYFQNEAQLDKSGLPSDRFFAERPEGSVSTLKIQRTQQEDSAVYLCASSREQGNNEKLFFGSGTQLSVL.

The chain recombines TRBV7-8 with TRBJ1-5, with D possibly matching TRBD1 (6 bases). Deletions cut 5 bases from V and 0 bases from J, with 17 bases between. The CDR3 contains 17 residues. Germline V CDR1 and CDR2: SGHVS, FQNEAQ. The CDR3 is CASSPTRTDPSNQPQHF. CDR3 nucleotides: TGTGCCAGCAGCCCAACCCGGACAGACCCTAGCAATCAGCCCCAGCATTTT.

This rearrangement joins TRBV29-1 to TRBJ1-2; D is possibly TRBD1 (6 bases). With 8 bases removed from V and 4 bases from J, the gap between germline ends came to 23 bases. Per the germline V gene, CDR1 is SQVTM and CDR2 is ANQGSEA. The CDR3 runs 15 residues. CDR3 nucleotides: TGCAGCTCTACAGAAACAGGGAATTCTGCCTATGGCTACACCTTC. It is translated as CSSTETGNSAYGYTF. The entire variable domain, with the rest obtained from reference TRBV29-1 and TRBJ1-2, is as follows: SAVISQKPSRDICQRGTSLTIQCQVDSQVTMMFWYRQQPGQSLTLIATANQGSEATYESGFVIDKFPISRPNLTFSTLTVSNMSPEDSSIYLCSSTETGNSAYGYTFGSGTRLTVV.

The chain is built from TRBV5-1 and TRBJ1-2; TRBD1 matches at 7 bases. The CDR3 contains 14 residues. V lost 0 bases, J lost 8 bases, and 7 bases stayed unmatched. The germline gives CDR1 SGHRS, CDR2 YFSETQ. The CDR3 here is CASSLEKGATGYTF. In DNA, the CDR3 is TGCGCCAGCAGCTTGGAAAAGGGGGCGACGGGCTACACCTTC.